These T cell receptor beta chains were read from a single sample in a study of response to subunit inactivated influenza vaccine. TCRdb analysed the RT-PCR reads with MiXCR anew, one entry per CDR3 protein. Here the sample spans hundreds of thousands of distinct CDR3 sequences, approximately 9.9% being singletons. This material consisted of PBMCs from blood, taken roughly 46 days after vaccination. These receptors were obtained from a man between 45 and 60 years old who received an inactivated influenza vaccine. Each CDR3 is given with its conserved first and last residue. D genes are given only for firm matches. Clone size appears in some rows only: once, few, many, or a class for an expanded clone.

D gene,J gene,V gene,clone size,CDR3 protein,CDR3 DNA
NA,TRBJ2-7,TRBV5-8,few,CASSLRVKAGEQYF,TGTGCCAGCAGCTTGCGGGTAAAGGCGGGCGAGCAGTACTTC
NA,TRBJ1-1,TRBV28,many,CASSLPKLDRMNTEAFF,TGTGCCAGCAGTTTACCTAAACTAGACAGAATGAACACTGAAGCTTTCTTT
NA,TRBJ2-5,TRBV6-2/TRBV6-3,many,CASSYSGLRPQETQYF,TGTGCCAGCAGTTACTCGGGTTTGCGTCCCCAAGAGACCCAGTACTTC
NA,TRBJ2-2,TRBV6-5,few,CASSYSKYRGTGELFF,TGTGCCAGCAGTTACTCGAAGTACCGAGGCACCGGGGAGCTGTTTTTT
TRBD1,TRBJ2-5,TRBV7-2,NA,CASSQGQFPTQETQYF,TGTGCCAGCAGCCAGGGACAGTTCCCCACCCAAGAGACCCAGTACTTC
TRBD1,TRBJ2-3,TRBV18,NA,CASSPPGTGRASTDTQYF,TGTGCCAGCTCACCACCTGGGACAGGCCGTGCTAGCACAGATACGCAGTATTTT
TRBD2,TRBJ2-2,TRBV6-1,NA,CASMREAGELFF,TGTGCCAGCATGCGGGAGGCCGGGGAGCTGTTTTTT
NA,TRBJ2-5,TRBV6-5,few,CASSYSGLFGTQYF,TGTGCCAGCAGTTACTCGGGGCTTTTCGGGACCCAGTACTTC
TRBD1,TRBJ1-2,TRBV12-3/TRBV12-4,few,CASSKQGGAYGYTF,TGTGCCAGCAGTAAACAGGGGGGGGCTTACGGCTACACCTTC
TRBD1,TRBJ1-2,TRBV7-9,NA,CAINTAGGNYGYTF,TGTGCCATCAACACGGCAGGGGGGAACTATGGCTACACCTTC
NA,TRBJ2-7,TRBV7-6,many,CASRPGTNSYEQYF,TGTGCCAGCAGACCCGGGACAAACTCCTACGAGCAGTACTTC
NA,TRBJ2-7,TRBV5-6,NA,CASILGRVYEQYF,TGTGCCAGCATCTTGGGCAGGGTTTACGAGCAGTACTTC
NA,TRBJ2-7,TRBV5-1,few,CASSPPGGGGTYEQYF,TGCGCCAGCAGCCCACCTGGGGGCGGAGGGACCTACGAGCAGTACTTC
TRBD2,TRBJ2-7,TRBV11-2,NA,CASSPSGLAGGRVYEQYF,TGTGCCAGCAGCCCATCCGGACTAGCGGGAGGGCGTGTCTACGAGCAGTACTTC
TRBD2,TRBJ2-5,TRBV5-1,few,CASRREIGETQYF,TGCGCCAGCAGGCGGGAGATCGGAGAGACCCAGTACTTC
NA,TRBJ2-3,TRBV5-6,few,CASSLVGAPADTQYF,TGTGCCAGCAGCTTGGTGGGGGCCCCAGCAGATACGCAGTATTTT
NA,TRBJ2-4,TRBV5-6,NA,CASSPGRLAKNIQYF,TGTGCCAGCAGCCCCGGACGGTTAGCCAAAAACATTCAGTACTTC
TRBD1,TRBJ2-7,TRBV7-8,NA,CASSFETGASYEQYF,TGTGCCAGCAGCTTTGAAACAGGGGCGTCCTACGAGCAGTACTTC
TRBD2,TRBJ2-3,TRBV7-2,many,CASSLAHGGGIDTQYF,TGTGCCAGCAGCTTAGCGCATGGCGGGGGGATCGATACGCAGTATTTT
NA,TRBJ2-5,TRBV2,few,CASSDLVRAQETQYF,TGTGCCAGCAGTGATCTGGTCAGGGCGCAAGAGACCCAGTACTTC
NA,TRBJ2-1,TRBV5-8,many,CASRGEAYNEQFF,TGTGCCAGCAGGGGGGAAGCCTACAATGAGCAGTTCTTC
NA,TRBJ2-5,TRBV20-1,NA,CSARDISETQYF,TGCAGTGCTAGAGATATAAGCGAGACCCAGTACTTC
NA,TRBJ1-6,TRBV6-2/TRBV6-3,NA,CASSKDPSPLHF,TGTGCCAGCAGTAAGGACCCTTCACCCCTCCACTTT
TRBD1,TRBJ2-1,TRBV10-3,few,CAIREPGQGTYNEQFF,TGTGCCATCAGGGAGCCGGGACAGGGTACATACAATGAGCAGTTCTTC
TRBD1,TRBJ2-7,TRBV7-3,few,CASSLDRGPEQYF,TGTGCCAGCAGCTTGGACAGGGGCCCCGAGCAGTACTTC
NA,TRBJ2-1,TRBV6-2/TRBV6-3,NA,CASRGFLMDEQFF,TGTGCCAGCAGGGGGTTCCTAATGGATGAGCAGTTCTTC
TRBD1,TRBJ2-2,TRBV2,NA,CATRQGTDAGELFF,TGTGCCACAAGACAGGGGACGGATGCCGGGGAGCTGTTTTTT
NA,TRBJ2-7,TRBV20-1,NA,CSVYAGNGGYEQYF,TGCAGTGTTTATGCAGGTAATGGCGGCTACGAGCAGTACTTC
TRBD2,TRBJ2-1,TRBV11-2,few,CASSLVLASGAIYNEQFF,TGTGCCAGCAGCTTAGTCTTGGCTAGCGGGGCCATCTACAATGAGCAGTTCTTC
NA,TRBJ2-1,TRBV5-1,NA,CASSLDREMGEQFF,TGCGCCAGCAGCTTGGACAGGGAGATGGGTGAGCAGTTCTTC
NA,TRBJ1-2,TRBV28,few,CASSGGTAIYGYTF,TGTGCCAGCAGTGGCGGGACGGCTATCTATGGCTACACCTTC
NA,TRBJ2-3,TRBV4-3,NA,CASSRGSGRDFTDTQYF,TGCGCCAGCAGCCGAGGCTCGGGCCGTGACTTCACAGATACGCAGTATTTT
NA,TRBJ2-2,TRBV20-1,NA,CSASSSDRVTGELFF,TGCAGTGCTAGCAGTTCTGACAGAGTCACCGGGGAGCTGTTTTTT
NA,TRBJ2-3,TRBV21-1,NA,CASSKGRGRADTQYF,TGTGCCAGCAGCAAAGGACGCGGGAGGGCAGATACGCAGTATTTT
TRBD2,TRBJ2-1,TRBV20-1,many,CSARTGTSGRNEQFF,TGCAGTGCTAGAACCGGGACTAGCGGGAGGAATGAGCAGTTCTTC
TRBD2,TRBJ2-2,TRBV11-2,few,CASSLPRGVPGELFF,TGTGCCAGCAGCTTACCGCGGGGGGTCCCCGGGGAGCTGTTTTTT
NA,TRBJ2-7,TRBV29-1,many,CSVHRGGEQYF,TGCAGCGTGCACAGGGGGGGCGAGCAGTACTTC
NA,TRBJ2-7,TRBV29-1,NA,CSVESYSSYEQYF,TGCAGCGTTGAATCATACAGTTCCTACGAGCAGTACTTC
NA,TRBJ2-7,TRBV20-1,many,CSAIPIPAYEQYF,TGCAGTGCTATTCCCATCCCTGCCTACGAGCAGTACTTC
NA,TRBJ2-1,TRBV4-3,NA,CASSQEVYNEQFF,TGCGCCAGCAGCCAAGAAGTGTACAATGAGCAGTTCTTC
NA,TRBJ1-2,TRBV12-3/TRBV12-4,many,CASSPPQGVYTF,TGTGCCAGCAGTCCACCACAGGGCGTCTACACCTTC
NA,TRBJ2-7,TRBV29-1,few,CSVVSGSHNDEQYF,TGCAGCGTTGTGTCGGGGTCTCACAACGACGAGCAGTACTTC